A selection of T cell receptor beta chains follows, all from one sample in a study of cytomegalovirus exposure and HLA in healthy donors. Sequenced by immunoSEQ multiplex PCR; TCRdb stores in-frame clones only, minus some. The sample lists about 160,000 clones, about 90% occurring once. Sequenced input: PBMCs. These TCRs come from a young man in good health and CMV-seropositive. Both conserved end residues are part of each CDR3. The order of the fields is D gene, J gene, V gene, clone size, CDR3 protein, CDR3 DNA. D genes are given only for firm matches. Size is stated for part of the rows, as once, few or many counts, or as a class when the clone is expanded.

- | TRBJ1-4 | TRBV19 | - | CASSMRGARHEKLFF | TGTGCCAGTAGTATGCGGGGGGCACGTCATGAAAAACTGTTTTTT
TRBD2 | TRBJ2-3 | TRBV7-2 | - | CASSWLAGGMIDTQYF | TGTGCCAGCAGCTGGCTAGCGGGAGGAATGATAGATACGCAGTATTTT
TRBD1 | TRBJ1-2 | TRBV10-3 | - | CAISESRGQTNYGYTF | TGTGCCATCAGTGAGTCGAGGGGACAGACTAACTATGGCTACACCTTC
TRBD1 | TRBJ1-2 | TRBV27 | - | CASKNPTGANYGYTF | TGTGCCAGCAAGAACCCGACAGGGGCTAACTATGGCTACACCTTC
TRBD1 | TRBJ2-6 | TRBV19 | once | CASSGQGYVSGANVLTF | TGTGCCAGTAGCGGACAGGGATACGTTTCTGGGGCCAACGTCCTGACTTTC
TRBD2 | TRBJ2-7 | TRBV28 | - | CASSLWGAASGSIHEQYF | TGTGCCAGCAGTTTGTGGGGGGCGGCTAGCGGGAGTATCCACGAGCAGTACTTC
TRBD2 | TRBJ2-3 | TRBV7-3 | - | CASSPDGSGSDTQYF | TGTGCCAGCAGCCCGGACGGGAGCGGGAGTGATACGCAGTATTTT
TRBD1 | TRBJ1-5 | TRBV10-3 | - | CAISESGQVENNQPQHF | TGTGCCATCAGTGAGTCGGGACAGGTGGAAAACAATCAGCCCCAGCATTTT
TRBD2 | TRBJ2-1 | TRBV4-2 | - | CASSQERGAGGPSYIRDEQFF | TGTGCCAGCAGCCAAGAGCGAGGAGCGGGAGGGCCCTCCTATATTAGGGATGAGCAGTTCTTC
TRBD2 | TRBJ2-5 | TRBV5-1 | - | CASTSMGSGRETQYF | TGCGCCAGCACCTCGATGGGTAGCGGGAGAGAGACCCAGTACTTC
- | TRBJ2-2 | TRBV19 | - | CASSMKFAGTGELFF | TGTGCCAGTAGTATGAAGTTCGCGGGGACCGGGGAGCTGTTTTTT
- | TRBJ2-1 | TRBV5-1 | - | CASSSGQPYNEQFF | TGCGCCAGCAGCTCCGGACAGCCCTACAATGAGCAGTTCTTC
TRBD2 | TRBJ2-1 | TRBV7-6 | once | CASSLVTSGRGHNEQFF | TGTGCCAGCAGCTTAGTTACTAGCGGGAGGGGCCACAATGAGCAGTTCTTC
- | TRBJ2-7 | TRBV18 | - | CASSPALGQGEQYF | TGTGCCAGCTCACCGGCGTTGGGCCAGGGGGAGCAGTACTTC
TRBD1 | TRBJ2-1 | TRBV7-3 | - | CASSLGGTGYNEQFF | TGTGCCAGCAGCTTAGGTGGGACAGGTTACAATGAGCAGTTCTTC
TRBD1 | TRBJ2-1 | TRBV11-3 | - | CASSLRGQGSGNEQFF | TGTGCCAGCAGCTTAAGGGGACAGGGGTCGGGGAATGAGCAGTTCTTC